This is a list of T cell receptor beta chains from one sample in a study of blood T cell repertoires in COVID-19. Repertoires were generated with immunoSEQ multiplex PCR, while TCRdb's copy carries only in-frame clones and drops some. The sample consists of 100,000 or so clones, around 81% of them appearing once. Sequenced sample: peripheral blood. These receptors all stem from a man older than 75 with acute or convalescent COVID-19. The CDR3 runs from the conserved cysteine through the conserved F or W. D genes are given only for firm matches. A row's size may be missing; if present it is once, few, many or a size class.

J gene | V gene | D gene | clone size | CDR3 DNA | CDR3 protein
TRBJ2-3 | TRBV5-1 | NA | NA | TGCGCCAGCAGCTTGGGGGCTAGCAGCAACACAGATACGCAGTATTTT | CASSLGASSNTDTQYF
TRBJ1-1 | TRBV29-1 | NA | NA | TGCAGCGTTGTGGGGCGGCCGAACACTGAAGCTTTCTTT | CSVVGRPNTEAFF
TRBJ1-3 | TRBV28 | TRBD1 | NA | TGTGCCAGCAGTGCCCCCGGGACAGGGGTAGGAAACACCATATATTTT | CASSAPGTGVGNTIYF
TRBJ1-2 | TRBV7-9 | NA | NA | TGTGCCAGCAGCTTGGGACTTGACTATGGCTACACCTTC | CASSLGLDYGYTF
TRBJ1-5 | TRBV4-1 | TRBD1 | NA | TGCGCCAGCAGCGAGACCGGGACAGGGTCTCAGCCCCAGCATTTT | CASSETGTGSQPQHF
TRBJ1-2 | TRBV5-6 | NA | NA | TGTGCCAGCAGCTTGGGACTCAGCTATGGCTACACCTTC | CASSLGLSYGYTF
TRBJ2-7 | TRBV6-2/TRBV6-3 | NA | few | TGTGCCAGCAGTCCCCGTGGGACTGTCTCCTACGAGCAGTACTTC | CASSPRGTVSYEQYF
TRBJ2-7 | TRBV7-9 | NA | NA | TGTGCCAGCAGCCCTACTATTACCTTGGCTCTCACTTACTCCTACGAGCAGTACTTC | CASSPTITLALTYSYEQYF
TRBJ1-2 | TRBV6-5 | NA | NA | TGTGCCAGCGTCGCGGGCGGTGGCTATGGCTACACCTTC | CASVAGGGYGYTF
TRBJ2-1 | TRBV6-5 | NA | NA | TGTGCCAGCAGTAAACCCGGGAGAATCTACAATGAGCAGTTCTTC | CASSKPGRIYNEQFF
TRBJ2-7 | TRBV7-2 | TRBD1 | NA | TGTGCCAGCAGCCCAACAGGGGCCCAAATCTACGAGCAGTACTTC | CASSPTGAQIYEQYF
TRBJ1-2 | TRBV12-3/TRBV12-4 | NA | NA | TGTGCCAGCAGTTACCAGATTAACTATGGCTACACCTTC | CASSYQINYGYTF
TRBJ1-4 | TRBV12-3/TRBV12-4 | TRBD1 | once | TGTGCCAGCAGCCAGAACAGGGGGGAAAAACTGTTTTTT | CASSQNRGEKLFF
TRBJ2-2 | TRBV18 | TRBD2 | NA | TGTGCCAGCTCACCTCCGGGACTAGCGGGAGGAGGGGCGAACACCGGGGAGCTGTTTTTT | CASSPPGLAGGGANTGELFF
TRBJ2-1 | TRBV7-3 | TRBD2 | NA | TGTGCCAGCAGCCCGGACGGACTAGCGGGAGAAGGGCAGTTCTTC | CASSPDGLAGEGQFF
TRBJ1-1 | TRBV19 | NA | NA | TGTGCCAGTAGTATAGGGGGAGGGGGTCCTGAAGCTTTCTTT | CASSIGGGGPEAFF
TRBJ2-2 | TRBV6-4 | NA | NA | TGTGCCAGCAGTGAGAAGGCGGACACCGGGGAGCTGTTTTTT | CASSEKADTGELFF
TRBJ1-5 | TRBV19 | TRBD1 | NA | TGTGCCAGTAGTACGGACCTCAAGACAGGGGGCGGACAGCCCCAGCATTTT | CASSTDLKTGGGQPQHF
TRBJ2-3 | TRBV18 | TRBD1 | NA | TGTGCCAGCTCACCATCTCGGACAGGGGGCACAGATACGCAGTATTTT | CASSPSRTGGTDTQYF
TRBJ1-6 | TRBV10-3 | NA | NA | TGTGCCATCAGATTAGATGAGCATAATTCACCCCTCCACTTT | CAIRLDEHNSPLHF
TRBJ2-7 | TRBV11-2 | TRBD2 | NA | TGTGCCAGCAGCTTTAATAGCGGGAACTACGAGCAGTACTTC | CASSFNSGNYEQYF
TRBJ1-5 | TRBV2 | NA | NA | TGTGCCAGCAGTTTACCCGGTTATCAGCCCCAGCATTTT | CASSLPGYQPQHF
TRBJ1-5 | TRBV15 | NA | few | TGTGCCACCAGCAGGAAGGGGCAGAATACGGATCAGCCCCAGCATTTT | CATSRKGQNTDQPQHF
TRBJ2-7 | TRBV4-1 | TRBD1 | many | TGCGCCAGCAGCCAAGTATCCACAGGGGCCTACGAGCAGTACTTC | CASSQVSTGAYEQYF
TRBJ1-2 | TRBV2 | NA | once | TGTGCCAGCAGTGAGAGTAACTATGGCTACACCTTC | CASSESNYGYTF
TRBJ1-3 | TRBV29-1 | TRBD1 | NA | TGCAGCGGCAGCAGGGGGTCTGGAAACACCATATATTTT | CSGSRGSGNTIYF
TRBJ1-4 | TRBV2 | TRBD1 | NA | TGTGCCAGCAGATCGACAGGGACCGATAATGAAAAACTGTTTTTT | CASRSTGTDNEKLFF
TRBJ1-4 | TRBV28 | TRBD1 | NA | TGTGCCAGCAGTTTTGCGGGACAGGGAAAGACTAATGAAAAACTGTTTTTT | CASSFAGQGKTNEKLFF
TRBJ2-2 | TRBV11-3 | NA | NA | TGTGCCAGCAGCTTAGGTTCTTTCAACACCGGGGAGCTGTTTTTT | CASSLGSFNTGELFF
TRBJ2-1 | TRBV9 | TRBD2 | NA | TGTGCCAGCAGCGCCAGCTGGGAGCGGGACTCCTACAATGAGCAGTTCTTC | CASSASWERDSYNEQFF
TRBJ1-5 | TRBV18 | TRBD1 | NA | TGTGCCAGCTCACCAGGGACAGGGTACCAGCCCCAGCATTTT | CASSPGTGYQPQHF
TRBJ1-6 | TRBV5-1 | TRBD1 | NA | TGCGCCAGCAGGGAGGGGGCAGGTAATTCACCCCTCCACTTT | CASREGAGNSPLHF
TRBJ1-6 | TRBV28 | NA | NA | TGTGCCAGCAGTTTCAGGACAGAGGGAGCTAATTCACCCCTCCACTTT | CASSFRTEGANSPLHF
TRBJ1-6 | TRBV5-1 | NA | NA | TGCGCCAGCAGCTTTCAGGGTGATTCACCCCTCCACTTT | CASSFQGDSPLHF
TRBJ2-2 | TRBV19 | TRBD1 | NA | TGTGCCAGTAGTAGGGGACAGTTCGGGGAGCTGTTTTTT | CASSRGQFGELFF
TRBJ1-6 | TRBV28 | TRBD1 | NA | TGTGCCAGCAACCTATACACCGGGACAGGGAATAATTCACCCCTCCACTTT | CASNLYTGTGNNSPLHF
TRBJ1-1 | TRBV5-1 | NA | once | TGCGCCAGCAGCGCGACAGGTGGGAACACTGAAGCTTTCTTT | CASSATGGNTEAFF
TRBJ2-7 | TRBV28 | NA | NA | TGTGCCAGCAGTTTATACCGGGGCTCCTACGAGCAGTACTTC | CASSLYRGSYEQYF
TRBJ1-2 | TRBV14 | TRBD1 | few | TGTGCCAGCAGCCAAGGACAGGGCTATGGCTACACCTTC | CASSQGQGYGYTF
TRBJ2-2 | TRBV4-1 | TRBD2 | NA | TGCGCCAGCAGCCAAGAAGCGGGGGGCACCGGGGAGCTGTTTTTT | CASSQEAGGTGELFF
TRBJ2-2 | TRBV18 | TRBD2 | NA | TGTGCCAGCTCTGATCTCGGCGGGAGTGGCTTCGGGGAGCTGTTTTTT | CASSDLGGSGFGELFF
TRBJ1-4 | TRBV5-5 | TRBD1 | NA | TGTGCCAGCAGCTCGCAACAGGGGGCGAAGATCAAACTGTTTTTT | CASSSQQGAKIKLFF
TRBJ1-2 | TRBV6-6 | NA | once | TGTGCCAGCAGTTACTCTAGAGGGAACTATGGCTACACCTTC | CASSYSRGNYGYTF
TRBJ1-3 | TRBV7-2 | NA | NA | TGTGCCAGCAGAATCCAGGGGAGCTCTGGAAACACCATATATTTT | CASRIQGSSGNTIYF
TRBJ2-2 | TRBV28 | TRBD1 | NA | TGTGCCAGCAGTGGGACAGGGGAGGCCGGGGAGCTGTTTTTT | CASSGTGEAGELFF
TRBJ1-1 | TRBV10-3 | TRBD1 | few | TGTGCCATCACCCAGGGGGAGATGAACACTGAAGCTTTCTTT | CAITQGEMNTEAFF
TRBJ2-3 | TRBV9 | TRBD2 | once | TGTGCCAGCGGGACTAGCGGGAGTTTAGATACGCAGTATTTT | CASGTSGSLDTQYF
TRBJ2-2 | TRBV2 | NA | NA | TGTGCCAGCAGGGAGGTCACCGGGGAGCTGTTTTTT | CASREVTGELFF
TRBJ2-2 | TRBV27 | NA | few | TGTGCCAGCAGTTTCTTAGGGGAGCTGTTTTTT | CASSFLGELFF
TRBJ1-2 | TRBV27 | TRBD1 | NA | TGTGCCAGCAGTTTATACTCAGGGGGTTCTGGCTACACCTTC | CASSLYSGGSGYTF
TRBJ2-2 | TRBV9 | NA | NA | TGTGCCAGCAGCGTAACAGACCTTACCGGGGAGCTGTTTTTT | CASSVTDLTGELFF
TRBJ1-5 | TRBV7-2 | NA | NA | TGTGCCAGCAGCTTAGGCGGAGGGAATCAGCCCCAGCATTTT | CASSLGGGNQPQHF
TRBJ1-4 | TRBV28 | NA | NA | TGTGCCAGCAGTTTAGGGACTATTGCAACTAATGAAAAACTGTTTTTT | CASSLGTIATNEKLFF
TRBJ2-3 | TRBV6-6 | TRBD2 | NA | TGTGCCAGCAGTTTCCGGACTAGCGGGGGGGGAGATACGCAGTATTTT | CASSFRTSGGGDTQYF
TRBJ1-3 | TRBV28 | NA | NA | TGTGCCAGCAGTTTGGTGAGCTCTGGAAACACCATATATTTT | CASSLVSSGNTIYF